The 16 T cell receptor beta chains given below trace back to one sample, sequenced in a study of shared clonotypes between healthy human individuals. This table comes from immunoSEQ multiplex PCR, and its TCRdb copy is limited to in-frame clones, with some not included. Among about 2 million clones listed, about 94% were seen once. The naive CD8 population came from CD45RO-negative cells selected for CCR7, without terminally differentiated effector memory CD45RA+ cells. Sequencing was carried out using naive CD8+ T cells sorted from blood. All receptors come from a man younger than 30 in good health.

Turning to this clone: The sample carries other DNA sequences with the same CDR3. The V and J genes are TRBV5-6 and TRBJ1-1; D perhaps matches TRBD1 (5 bases). The CDR3 has 13 amino acids. V lost 3 bases to trimming and J lost 1 base, with 7 bases between them. Germline V gene data show CDR1 as SGHDT and CDR2 as YYEEEE. The CDR3 here is CASSWGPNTEAFF. The CDR3, as DNA: TGTGCCAGCAGCTGGGGCCCGAACACTGAAGCTTTCTTT.

V and J are TRBV5-8 and TRBJ1-1, with D possibly being TRBD1 (6 bases). The germline gives CDR1 SGHTS, CDR2 YDEGEE. Trimming shortened V by 1 base and J by 8 bases, and 15 bases separated the two germline ends. The CDR3 is 14 amino acids. The CDR3, as DNA: TGTGCCAGCAGCTTGACACCGGGACAAGAAGAAGCTTTCTTT. It encodes CASSLTPGQEEAFF.

The chain links TRBV4-1 to TRBJ1-2; possible D gene TRBD1, 5 bases. The V end lost 0 bases, the J end lost 4 bases, and 12 bases lay between the germline ends. The CDR3 is made up of 15 amino acids. Germline V CDR1 and CDR2: MGHRA, YSYEKL. As DNA, the CDR3 is TGCGCCAGCAGCCAAGAAGCACAGGCTGGCTATGGCTACACCTTC. Its protein product is CASSQEAQAGYGYTF.

Written as DNA, the CDR3 is TGTGCCAGCAGTATCGGCAGCTCCTCTGGAAACACCATATATTTT. This gives the protein CASSIGSSSGNTIYF. The genes are TRBV28 and TRBJ1-3; D gene ambiguous. V dropped 5 bases and J dropped 0 bases, with 11 bases sitting between them. This CDR3 contains 15 residues. Germline V CDR1 and CDR2: MDHEN, SYDVKM. The variable domain in full, completed from reference TRBV28 and TRBJ1-3, reads DVKVTQSSRYLVKRTGEKVFLECVQDMDHENMFWYRQDPGLGLRLIYFSYDVKMKEKGDIPEGYSVSREKKERFSLILESASTNQTSMYLCASSIGSSSGNTIYFGEGSWLTVV.

The table lists this clone with a few counts. This specimen includes other DNA sequences encoding the same CDR3. The V and J genes are TRBV6-5 and TRBJ1-5, with D unresolved. CDR1 and CDR2 (germline): MNHEY, SVGAGI. Trimming pared 2 bases from V and 2 bases from J, leaving 7 bases between. The CDR3 covers 14 residues. The chain's CDR3 is CASSYREGNQPQHF. For the CDR3, the DNA is TGTGCCAGCAGTTACAGGGAAGGCAATCAGCCCCAGCATTTT.

This chain links TRBV4-2 with TRBJ2-2; D gene ambiguous. There are 13 residues in the CDR3. Germline V lookup: CDR1 LGHNA, CDR2 YNFKEQ. V was shortened by 0 bases and J by 6 bases, with 5 bases between the two germline ends. The CDR3 region is CASSQDGAGELFF. DNA of the CDR3: TGTGCCAGCAGCCAAGATGGCGCCGGGGAGCTGTTTTTT.

DNA for the CDR3: TGTGCCAGCAGCTGGGGGTCCACTGGAAACACCATATATTTT. It is translated as CASSWGSTGNTIYF. J is TRBJ1-3 and V is TRBV5-6, with a weak D call TRBD1 (5 bases). The CDR3 loop spans 14 amino acids. Trimming pared 3 bases from V and 2 bases from J, leaving 9 bases between. CDR1 is SGHDT and CDR2 is YYEEEE in the germline V gene.

The J gene is TRBJ2-7, the V gene TRBV7-9; no clear D gene. Germline assignment: CDR1 SEHNR and CDR2 FQNEAQ (reference sequence). The CDR3 covers 15 residues. The ends were cut back, 0 bases at V and 6 bases at J, with 15 bases in the middle. The CDR3 loop reads CASSLARSSIFEQYF. The CDR3 DNA is TGTGCCAGCAGCTTAGCGCGGAGTTCTATTTTCGAGCAGTACTTC.

The chain recombines TRBV6-6 with TRBJ2-5, with 9 bases that match TRBD2. From germline, CDR1 is MNHNY and CDR2 SVGAGI (reference sequence). Trimming removed 7 bases from V and 4 bases from J; junction bases left unmatched: 4. The length of the CDR3 is 13 residues. In DNA, the CDR3 is TGTGCCAGCACCCTTAGCGGGAGAGAGACCCAGTACTTC. Its translation: CASTLSGRETQYF.

This chain connects TRBV21-1 to TRBJ1-2; the table assigns TRBD1, which was not confirmed against the DNA. TRBV21-1 is assigned pseudogene status. The CDR3 contains 14 residues. For the CDR3, the DNA is TGTGCCAGCACCCCGGCGGGACAGGGCTATGGCTACACCTTC. It specifies CASTPAGQGYGYTF.

V gene TRBV5-4 combines with J gene TRBJ1-5, with a possible D match to TRBD1 (6 bases). The CDR3 has 15 amino acids. The V and J ends lost 5 bases and 7 bases respectively, with 19 bases between them. Germline CDR1 is SGHNT and CDR2 is YYREEE (reference sequence). The CDR3 nucleotides are TGTGCCAGCAGTGTGGATGGGGGCAGGGGCCAGCCCCAGCATTTT. It codes for CASSVDGGRGQPQHF.

The rearrangement joins TRBV6-1 to TRBJ2-7, with D possibly TRBD1 on 5 matching bases. Trimming stripped 1 base from V and 2 bases from J, with 18 bases between. CDR1 and CDR2 (germline): MNHNS, SASEGT. This CDR3 is 17 amino acids long. The CDR3 is CASSEESLAGWAYEQYF. The CDR3 nucleotides are TGTGCCAGCAGTGAAGAAAGCTTGGCAGGGTGGGCCTACGAGCAGTACTTC.

The rearrangement joins TRBV7-9 to TRBJ1-4; TRBD1 matches at 7 bases. The CDR3 sequence is 16 residues long. V shed 6 bases, J shed 3 bases, and the junction held 10 bases outside the gene matches. Per the germline V gene, CDR1 is SEHNR and CDR2 is FQNEAQ (reference sequence). The CDR3 reads CASSEPTQGANEKLFF. DNA of the CDR3: TGTGCCAGCAGTGAGCCGACCCAGGGGGCTAATGAAAAACTGTTTTTT.

This clone was detected only once. The chain employs TRBV28 and TRBJ1-3; D unclear. Germline CDR1 reads MDHEN; CDR2 reads SYDVKM. The CDR3 loop spans 14 amino acids. V dropped 6 bases and J dropped 0 bases, with 9 bases sitting between them. Here the CDR3 DNA reads TGTGCCAGCAGCACGCACAGCTCTGGAAACACCATATATTTT. Translated, it gives CASSTHSSGNTIYF.

The chain links TRBV5-6 to TRBJ2-5; a weak D match, TRBD2 (6 bases). CDR1 SGHDT and CDR2 YYEEEE come from the germline V gene. CDR3 length: 16 amino acids. V was shortened by 0 bases and J by 5 bases, with 17 bases between the two germline ends. This chain's CDR3 is CASSLEAPREWETQYF. The CDR3 DNA sequence: TGTGCCAGCAGCTTGGAGGCCCCTCGGGAGTGGGAGACCCAGTACTTC.

The chain has TRBV4-3 and TRBJ2-7; no clear D. Germline-derived CDR1 and CDR2 are LGHNA and YSLEER. The V and J ends lost 1 base and 0 bases respectively, with 10 bases between them. CDR3 length equals 15 residues. The CDR3 protein is CASSQGASSSYEQYF. CDR3 in DNA: TGCGCCAGCAGCCAAGGAGCGTCTAGCTCCTACGAGCAGTACTTC.